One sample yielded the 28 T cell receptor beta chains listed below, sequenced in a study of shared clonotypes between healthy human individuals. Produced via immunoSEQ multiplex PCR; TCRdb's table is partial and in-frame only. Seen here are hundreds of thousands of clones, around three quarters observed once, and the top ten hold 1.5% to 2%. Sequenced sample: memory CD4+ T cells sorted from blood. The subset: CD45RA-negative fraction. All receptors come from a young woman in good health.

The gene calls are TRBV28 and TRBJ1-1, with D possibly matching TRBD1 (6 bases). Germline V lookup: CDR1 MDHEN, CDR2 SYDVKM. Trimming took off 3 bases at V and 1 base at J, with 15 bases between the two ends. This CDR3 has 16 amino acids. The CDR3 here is CASSFWGRDKNTEAFF. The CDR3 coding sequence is TGTGCCAGCAGTTTCTGGGGCAGGGACAAGAACACTGAAGCTTTCTTT. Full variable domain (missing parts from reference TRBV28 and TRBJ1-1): DVKVTQSSRYLVKRTGEKVFLECVQDMDHENMFWYRQDPGLGLRLIYFSYDVKMKEKGDIPEGYSVSREKKERFSLILESASTNQTSMYLCASSFWGRDKNTEAFFGQGTRLTVV.

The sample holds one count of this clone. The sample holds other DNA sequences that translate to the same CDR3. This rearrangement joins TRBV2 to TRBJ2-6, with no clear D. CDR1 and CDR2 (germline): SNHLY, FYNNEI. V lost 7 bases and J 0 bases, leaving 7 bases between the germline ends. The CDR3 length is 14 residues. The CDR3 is CASTLLSGANVLTF. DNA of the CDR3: TGTGCCAGCACTCTTCTCTCTGGGGCCAACGTCCTGACTTTC.

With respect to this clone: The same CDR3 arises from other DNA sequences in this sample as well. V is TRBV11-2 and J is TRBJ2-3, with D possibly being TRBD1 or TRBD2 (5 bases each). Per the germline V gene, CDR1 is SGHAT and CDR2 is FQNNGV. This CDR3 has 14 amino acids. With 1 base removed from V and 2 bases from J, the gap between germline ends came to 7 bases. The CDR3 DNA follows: TGTGCCAGCAGCTTAGGAGGGACCACAGATACGCAGTATTTT. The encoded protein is CASSLGGTTDTQYF.

Written as DNA, the CDR3 is TGTGCCAGCAGTTTGGGGGCAGGGGATGGCTACACCTTC. Protein product: CASSLGAGDGYTF. The chain recombines TRBV28 with TRBJ1-2, with D perhaps matching TRBD1 (6 bases). V was clipped by 3 bases and J by 6 bases, with 11 bases between them. Germline CDR1 is MDHEN and CDR2 is SYDVKM. The CDR3 contains 13 residues.

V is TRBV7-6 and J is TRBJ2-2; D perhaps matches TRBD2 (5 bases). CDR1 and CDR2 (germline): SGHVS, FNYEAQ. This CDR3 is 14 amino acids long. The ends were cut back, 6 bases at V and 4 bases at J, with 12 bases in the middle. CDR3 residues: CASRHVRGTGELFF. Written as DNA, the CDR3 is TGTGCCAGCAGGCATGTCCGGGGCACCGGGGAGCTGTTTTTT.

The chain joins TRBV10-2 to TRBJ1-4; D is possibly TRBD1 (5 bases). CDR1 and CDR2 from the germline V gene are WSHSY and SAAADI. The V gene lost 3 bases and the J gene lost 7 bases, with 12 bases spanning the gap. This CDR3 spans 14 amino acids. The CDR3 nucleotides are TGCGCCAGCAGTGAAGGGGCGGAGGGTGAAAAACTGTTTTTT. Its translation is CASSEGAEGEKLFF.

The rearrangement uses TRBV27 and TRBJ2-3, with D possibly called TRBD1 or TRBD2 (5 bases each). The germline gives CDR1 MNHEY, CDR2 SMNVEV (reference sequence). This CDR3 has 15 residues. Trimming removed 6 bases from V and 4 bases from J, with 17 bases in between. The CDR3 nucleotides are TGTGCCAGCAGATGGGGGTCGGCGCGACCAGATACGCAGTATTTT. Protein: CASRWGSARPDTQYF.

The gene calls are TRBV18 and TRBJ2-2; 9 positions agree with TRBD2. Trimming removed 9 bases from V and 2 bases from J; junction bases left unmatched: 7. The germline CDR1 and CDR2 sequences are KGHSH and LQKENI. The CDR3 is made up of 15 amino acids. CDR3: CASCSGTSNTGELFF. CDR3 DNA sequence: TGTGCCAGTTGTTCCGGGACTAGCAACACCGGGGAGCTGTTTTTT.

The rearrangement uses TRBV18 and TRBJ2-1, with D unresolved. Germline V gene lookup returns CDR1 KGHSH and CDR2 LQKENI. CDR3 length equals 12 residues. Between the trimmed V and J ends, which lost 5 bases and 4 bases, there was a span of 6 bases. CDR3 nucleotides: TGTGCCAGCTCAACTCAGTACAATGAGCAGTTCTTC. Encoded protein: CASSTQYNEQFF.

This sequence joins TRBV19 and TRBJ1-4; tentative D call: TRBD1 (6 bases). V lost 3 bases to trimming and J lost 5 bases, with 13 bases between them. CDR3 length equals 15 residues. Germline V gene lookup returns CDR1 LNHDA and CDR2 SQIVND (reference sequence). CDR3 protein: CASSIGGTPNEKLFF. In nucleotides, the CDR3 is TGTGCCAGTAGTATCGGCGGGACACCCAATGAAAAACTGTTTTTT.

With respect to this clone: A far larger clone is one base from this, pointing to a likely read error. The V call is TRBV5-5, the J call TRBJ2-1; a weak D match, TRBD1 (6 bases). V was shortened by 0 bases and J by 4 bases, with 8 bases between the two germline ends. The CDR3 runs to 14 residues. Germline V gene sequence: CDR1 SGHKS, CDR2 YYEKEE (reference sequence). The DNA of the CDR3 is TGTGCCAGCAGCTTGGCAGGGGATTACAATGAGCAGTTCTTC. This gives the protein CASSLAGDYNEQFF.

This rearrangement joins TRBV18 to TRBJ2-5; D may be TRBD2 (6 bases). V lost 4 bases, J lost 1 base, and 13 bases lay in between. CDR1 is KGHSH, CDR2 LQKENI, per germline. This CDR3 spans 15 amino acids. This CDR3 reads CASSLGGSFQETQYF. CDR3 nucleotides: TGTGCCAGCTCACTCGGAGGGAGTTTCCAAGAGACCCAGTACTTC.

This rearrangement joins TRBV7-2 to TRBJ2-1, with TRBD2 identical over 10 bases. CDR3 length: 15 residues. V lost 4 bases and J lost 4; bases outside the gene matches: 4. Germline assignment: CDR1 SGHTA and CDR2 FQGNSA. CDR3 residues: CASSSTLAGYNEQFF. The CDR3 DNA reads TGTGCCAGCAGCTCTACACTAGCGGGATACAATGAGCAGTTCTTC.

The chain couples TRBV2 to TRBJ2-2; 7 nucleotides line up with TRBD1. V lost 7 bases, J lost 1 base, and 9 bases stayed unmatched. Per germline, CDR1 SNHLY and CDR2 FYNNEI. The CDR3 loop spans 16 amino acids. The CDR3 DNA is TGTGCCAGCACCAACAGGGGACATCTGAACACCGGGGAGCTGTTTTTT. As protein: CASTNRGHLNTGELFF.

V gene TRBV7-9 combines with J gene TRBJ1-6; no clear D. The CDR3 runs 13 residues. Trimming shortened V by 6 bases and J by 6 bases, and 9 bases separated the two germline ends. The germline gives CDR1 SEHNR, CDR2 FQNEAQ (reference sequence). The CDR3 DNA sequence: TGTGCCAGCAGTTATATGGGTAATTCACCCCTCCACTTT. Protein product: CASSYMGNSPLHF.

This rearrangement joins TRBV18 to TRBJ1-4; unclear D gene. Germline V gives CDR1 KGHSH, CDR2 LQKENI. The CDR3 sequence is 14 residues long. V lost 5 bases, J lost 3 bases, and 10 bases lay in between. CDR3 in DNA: TGTGCCAGCTCAAAAGGGCCTGCTAATGAAAAACTGTTTTTT. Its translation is CASSKGPANEKLFF.

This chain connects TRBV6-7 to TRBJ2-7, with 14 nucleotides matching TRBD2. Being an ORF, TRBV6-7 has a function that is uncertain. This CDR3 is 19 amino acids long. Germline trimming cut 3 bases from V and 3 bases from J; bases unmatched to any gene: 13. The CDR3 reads CASSYHQAPGLAGDYEQYF. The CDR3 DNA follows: TGTGCCAGCAGTTATCATCAAGCACCGGGACTAGCGGGAGACTACGAGCAGTACTTC.

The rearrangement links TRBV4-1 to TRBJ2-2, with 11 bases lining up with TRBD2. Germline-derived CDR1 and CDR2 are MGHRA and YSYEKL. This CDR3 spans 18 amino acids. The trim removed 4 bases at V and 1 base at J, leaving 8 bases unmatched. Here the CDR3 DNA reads TGCGCCAGCAGCCGCTCTAGACTAGCGGGGAAGAACACCGGGGAGCTGTTTTTT. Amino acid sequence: CASSRSRLAGKNTGELFF.

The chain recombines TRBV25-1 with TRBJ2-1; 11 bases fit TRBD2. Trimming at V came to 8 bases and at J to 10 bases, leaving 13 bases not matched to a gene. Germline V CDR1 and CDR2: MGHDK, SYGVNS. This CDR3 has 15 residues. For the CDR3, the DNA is TGTGCCAGCGTGGGTTCGCTAGCGGGAGGTGGCGAGCAGTTCTTC. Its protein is CASVGSLAGGGEQFF.

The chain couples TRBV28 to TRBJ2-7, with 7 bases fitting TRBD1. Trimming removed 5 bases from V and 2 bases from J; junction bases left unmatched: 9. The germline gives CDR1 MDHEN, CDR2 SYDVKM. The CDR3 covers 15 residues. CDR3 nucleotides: TGTGCCAGCAGTCCCCCTCGGGACAGTGCCTACGAGCAGTACTTC. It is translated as CASSPPRDSAYEQYF.

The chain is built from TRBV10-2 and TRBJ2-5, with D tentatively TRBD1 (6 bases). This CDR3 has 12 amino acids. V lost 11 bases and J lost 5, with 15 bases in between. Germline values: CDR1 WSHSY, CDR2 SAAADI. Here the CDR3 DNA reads TGCGCCGCCCGGGTCCAGGGGGAGACCCAGTACTTC. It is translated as CAARVQGETQYF.

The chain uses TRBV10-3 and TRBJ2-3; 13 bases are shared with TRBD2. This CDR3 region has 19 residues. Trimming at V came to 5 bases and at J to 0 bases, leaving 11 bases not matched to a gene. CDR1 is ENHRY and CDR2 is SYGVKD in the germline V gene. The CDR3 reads CAISRGLAGVFGSTDTQYF. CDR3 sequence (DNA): TGTGCCATCAGTCGAGGACTAGCGGGAGTATTTGGTAGCACAGATACGCAGTATTTT.

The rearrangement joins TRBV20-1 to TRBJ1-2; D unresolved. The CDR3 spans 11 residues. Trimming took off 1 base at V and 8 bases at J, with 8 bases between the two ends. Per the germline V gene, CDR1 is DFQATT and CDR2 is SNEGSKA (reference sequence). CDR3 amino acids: CSARGARGYTF. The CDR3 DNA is TGCAGTGCTAGAGGGGCACGAGGCTACACCTTC.

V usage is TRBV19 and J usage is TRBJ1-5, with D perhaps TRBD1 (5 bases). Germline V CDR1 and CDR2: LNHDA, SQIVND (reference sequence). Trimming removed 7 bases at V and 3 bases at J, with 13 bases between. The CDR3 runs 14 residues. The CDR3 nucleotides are TGTGCCAGTAAGCTGGGGGGGTCCAATCAGCCCCAGCATTTT. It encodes CASKLGGSNQPQHF.

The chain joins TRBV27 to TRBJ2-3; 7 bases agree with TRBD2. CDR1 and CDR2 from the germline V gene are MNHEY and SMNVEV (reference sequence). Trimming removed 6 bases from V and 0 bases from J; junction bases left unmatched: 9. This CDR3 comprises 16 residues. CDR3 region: CASRRTNGRSTDTQYF. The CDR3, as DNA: TGTGCCAGCAGACGGACTAACGGGAGGAGCACAGATACGCAGTATTTT.

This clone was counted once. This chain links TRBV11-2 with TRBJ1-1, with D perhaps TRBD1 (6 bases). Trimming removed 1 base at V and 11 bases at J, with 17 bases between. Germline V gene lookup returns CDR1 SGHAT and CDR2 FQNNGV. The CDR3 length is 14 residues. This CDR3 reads CASSLARGVIGAFF. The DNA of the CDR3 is TGTGCCAGCAGCTTAGCCAGGGGTGTTATCGGGGCTTTCTTT. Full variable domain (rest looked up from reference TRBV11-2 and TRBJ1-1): EAGVAQSPRYKIIEKRQSVAFWCNPISGHATLYWYQQILGQGPKLLIQFQNNGVVDDSQLPKDRFSAERLKGVDSTLKIQPAKLEDSAVYLCASSLARGVIGAFFGQGTRLTVV.

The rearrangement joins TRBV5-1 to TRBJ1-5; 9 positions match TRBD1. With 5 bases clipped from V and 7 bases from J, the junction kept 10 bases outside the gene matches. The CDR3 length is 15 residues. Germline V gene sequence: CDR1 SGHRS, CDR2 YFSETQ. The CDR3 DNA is TGCGCCAGCAGTCCGGGACAGGGTGTCGGGCAGCCCCAGCATTTT. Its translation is CASSPGQGVGQPQHF.

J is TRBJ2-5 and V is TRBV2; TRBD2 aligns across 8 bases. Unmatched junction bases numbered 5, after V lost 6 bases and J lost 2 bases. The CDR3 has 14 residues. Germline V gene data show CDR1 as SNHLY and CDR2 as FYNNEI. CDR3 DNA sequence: TGTGCCAGCAGCCAACTAGCGGCTCAAGAGACCCAGTACTTC. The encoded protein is CASSQLAAQETQYF.